Following are 11 T cell receptor beta chains from one sample sequenced in a study of blood T cells in healthy people across ages. Alongside a J-beta primer mix, a sample-barcoded 5' primer served in a second PCR lasting roughly 7 to 11 cycles. TCRdb analysed the 5' RACE reads with MiXCR anew, one entry per CDR3 protein. The sample holds approximately 1,700,000 distinct CDR3 sequences; approximately 39% are singletons and the top ten take roughly 23%. Material: blood. All receptors come from a human donor in good health.

The chain has TRBV7-8 and TRBJ1-1; no clear D gene. Germline lookup yields CDR1 SGHVS and CDR2 FQNEAQ. CDR3 length: 14 amino acids. V lost 2 bases to trimming and J lost 0 bases, with 7 bases between them. The CDR3 here is CASSLRRVNTEAFF. For the CDR3, the DNA is TGTGCCAGCAGCTTACGACGGGTGAACACTGAAGCTTTCTTT.

The chain recombines TRBV6-5 with TRBJ2-7; D might be TRBD1 (6 bases). The germline V gene has CDR1 MNHEY and CDR2 SVGAGI. The CDR3 has 13 residues. V was cut by 10 bases and J by 3 bases, with 16 bases left in between. CDR3 sequence reads: CATTKQGIYEQYF. CDR3 DNA sequence: TGTGCCACCACCAAACAGGGTATCTACGAGCAGTACTTC.

The chain uses TRBV27 and TRBJ2-7; D may be TRBD1 or TRBD2 (6 bases each). Germline-derived CDR1 and CDR2 are MNHEY and SMNVEV (reference sequence). Trimming removed 5 bases at V and 2 bases at J, with 16 bases between. The CDR3 has 15 amino acids. Here the CDR3 DNA reads TGTGCCAGCAGTAGGGTAGGGAGGACAGCCTACGAGCAGTACTTC. Protein product: CASSRVGRTAYEQYF.

This clonotype was seen ten or more times. CDR3 coding DNA: TGCGCCAGCAGCTTCGACAGGGCAAACTATGGCTACACCTTC. Protein product: CASSFDRANYGYTF. The rearrangement joins TRBV5-1 to TRBJ1-2; TRBD1 matches 7 bases. CDR3 length: 14 residues. The germline gives CDR1 SGHRS, CDR2 YFSETQ. The V gene end was trimmed by 2 bases and the J gene end by 2 bases; junction bases not matched to a gene: 3.

The chain combines TRBV11-2 with TRBJ2-1; 7 bases are shared with TRBD2. Losses at the gene ends were 6 bases for V and 4 bases for J; bases not matched to a gene: 6. Germline V gene sequence: CDR1 SGHAT, CDR2 FQNNGV. This CDR3 has 14 amino acids. In nucleotides, the CDR3 is TGTGCCAGCAGGACGACTAGCATGTACAATGAGCAGTTCTTC. Its translation: CASRTTSMYNEQFF.

The chain is built from TRBV6-6 and TRBJ2-7; 7 bases align to TRBD2. Trimming at V came to 2 bases and at J to 6 bases, leaving 7 bases not matched to a gene. The CDR3 contains 14 residues. Germline CDR1 is MNHNY and CDR2 is SVGAGI (reference sequence). CDR3: CASSYEAGEGEQYF. The CDR3 nucleotides are TGTGCCAGCAGTTACGAGGCGGGGGAGGGCGAGCAGTACTTC.

This clonotype was picked up a small number of times. The chain carries TRBV20-1 and TRBJ1-1; D gene unclear. The CDR3 spans 13 residues. Trimming shortened V by 1 base and J by 0 bases, and 6 bases separated the two germline ends. Per the germline V gene, CDR1 is DFQATT and CDR2 is SNEGSKA (reference sequence). The CDR3: CSARGTMNTEAFF. In DNA form, the CDR3 reads TGCAGTGCTAGAGGAACGATGAACACTGAAGCTTTCTTT.

This clonotype has only a few counts. V gene TRBV9 combines with J gene TRBJ2-1; TRBD2 agrees at 10 bases. V dropped 2 bases and J dropped 7; count of bases not matched to a gene: 6. Germline values: CDR1 SGDLS, CDR2 YYNGEE. CDR3 length: 15 residues. DNA for the CDR3: TGTGCCAGCAGCGTCGATAGCGGGGGGTTGAATGAGCAGTTCTTC. This gives the protein CASSVDSGGLNEQFF.

This chain joins TRBV20-1 and TRBJ2-3; 8 nucleotides line up with TRBD2. V trimming: 5 bases; J trimming: 0 bases; junction bases outside the gene matches: 4. Germline lookup yields CDR1 DFQATT and CDR2 SNEGSKA (reference sequence). This CDR3 is 14 amino acids long. CDR3 DNA: TGCAGTGCTTTAGCGGGGCCTAGCACAGATACGCAGTATTTT. Translated, it gives CSALAGPSTDTQYF.

This sequence joins TRBV27 and TRBJ2-1; D unresolved. V shed 5 bases and J shed 0 bases, with 20 bases lying between them. CDR3 size: 18 residues. CDR1 MNHEY and CDR2 SMNVEV come from the germline V gene (reference sequence). CDR3 nucleotides: TGTGCCAGCAGTAATGGGGTCTATCCTACGAGCTCCTACAATGAGCAGTTCTTC. Its protein product is CASSNGVYPTSSYNEQFF.

This chain joins TRBV10-3 and TRBJ1-2; D is unresolved. Germline CDR1 is ENHRY and CDR2 is SYGVKD. The CDR3 runs 10 residues. V was cut by 3 bases and J by 7 bases, with 3 bases left in between. CDR3 amino acids: CAISEGGYTF. As DNA, the CDR3 is TGTGCCATCAGTGAAGGTGGCTACACCTTC.